This entry lists 30 T cell receptor beta chains sequenced from one sample in a study of beta chain features in type 1 diabetes. The entirety of the isolated RNA underwent reverse transcription, so expressed TCRB transcripts were sequenced. Clones were sequenced by immunoSEQ multiplex PCR, and TCRdb holds only the in-frame ones, with some missing. This sample yields around 360,000 clones, of which about 12% are seen a single time; around 0.01% belongs to the top ten. Findings and limits, study-wide: All four CD4+ subsets of Type 1 diabetes patients contained TCRB CDR3s that were moderately but significantly shorter.

For these TCRs, the target antigens are not known. The sequencing input was naive CD4+ T cells from blood. These receptors were collected from a woman between 18 and 30 years old with type 1 diabetes.

This chain joins TRBV23-1 and TRBJ2-2, with a possible D match to TRBD2 (6 bases). TRBV23-1 is given ORF status, its function remaining uncertain. The CDR3 has 15 amino acids. V dropped 7 bases and J dropped 2 bases, with 14 bases sitting between them. Here the CDR3 reads CASTRGGANTGELFF. The CDR3 DNA follows: TGCGCCAGCACCCGAGGAGGGGCAAACACCGGGGAGCTGTTTTTT.

In the case of this clone: Other DNA sequences from this sample encode an identical CDR3 as well. The rearrangement links TRBV6-1 to TRBJ2-5; 11 bases are shared with TRBD2. The CDR3 covers 14 residues. Per germline, CDR1 MNHNS and CDR2 SASEGT. Trimming took 8 bases from V and 4 from J; bases not matched to a gene: 6. CDR3 DNA: TGTGCCAGCTCGGAGCTAGCGGGAGGAGAGACCCAGTACTTC. It translates to CASSELAGGETQYF.

The rearrangement uses TRBV25-1 and TRBJ2-5; D call uncertain. Between the trimmed V and J ends, which lost 4 bases and 5 bases, there was a span of 14 bases. The CDR3 runs 14 residues. Germline lookup yields CDR1 MGHDK and CDR2 SYGVNS. CDR3 amino acids: CASSAHRRAETQYF. The CDR3 DNA follows: TGTGCCAGCAGTGCCCACCGACGAGCGGAGACCCAGTACTTC.

This clone was found a few times. The CDR3 coding sequence is TGTGCCAGTAATACAGGCAATCAGCCCCAGCATTTT. This codes for CASNTGNQPQHF. This sequence joins TRBV19 and TRBJ1-5; no reliable D call. V was clipped by 7 bases and J by 2 bases, with 6 bases between them. The CDR3 spans 12 residues. Germline CDR1 and CDR2: LNHDA and SQIVND (reference sequence). The full variable domain, in which reference TRBV19 and TRBJ1-5 provide the parts outside the CDR3, is DGGITQSPKYLFRKEGQNVTLSCEQNLNHDAMYWYRQDPGQGLRLIYYSQIVNDFQKGDIAEGYSVSREKKESFPLTVTSAQKNPTAFYLCASNTGNQPQHFGDGTRLSIL.

The chain combines TRBV9 with TRBJ1-2; 11 bases agree with TRBD1. The germline gives CDR1 SGDLS, CDR2 YYNGEE. The CDR3 has 13 amino acids. With V trimmed by 3 bases and J by 10 bases, 5 bases remained unmatched. CDR3 region: CASSAGTGGTYTF. The CDR3 DNA reads as TGTGCCAGCAGCGCCGGGACAGGGGGAACCTACACCTTC.

This clone has more than one count but fewer than ten. The genes are TRBV4-3 and TRBJ2-3; the D gene is possibly TRBD2 (6 bases). Trimming left V 0 bases short and J 8 bases short, with 15 bases between. Germline CDR1 is LGHNA and CDR2 is YSLEER. This CDR3 contains 15 residues. The CDR3 DNA reads as TGCGCCAGCAGCCAAGAAGTCCCGGGAGCAGGTACGCAGTATTTT. Its translation: CASSQEVPGAGTQYF.

This clone was observed a few times. The V and J genes are TRBV4-3 and TRBJ2-7; 10 nucleotides align to TRBD2. Germline V gives CDR1 LGHNA, CDR2 YSLEER. The CDR3 has 15 residues. V lost 2 bases and J lost 4; bases outside the gene matches: 5. In nucleotides, the CDR3 is TGCGCCAGCAGCCAAAAACTAGCGGGGTGGTACGAGCAGTACTTC. This translates into CASSQKLAGWYEQYF.

The chain recombines TRBV4-3 with TRBJ1-5, with D maybe TRBD1 (5 bases). The germline V gene has CDR1 LGHNA and CDR2 YSLEER. V was cut by 0 bases and J by 2 bases, with 11 bases left in between. The CDR3 totals 16 residues. Written as DNA, the CDR3 is TGCGCCAGCAGCCAAGACGTCCAAGGGGGCAATCAGCCCCAGCATTTT. Translation gives CASSQDVQGGNQPQHF.

The chain combines TRBV29-1 with TRBJ1-5; D unresolved. CDR1 is SQVTM, CDR2 ANQGSEA, per germline. The CDR3 consists of 13 residues. Between the trimmed V and J ends, which lost 2 bases and 5 bases, there was a span of 10 bases. The chain's CDR3 is CSVENGPDQPQHF. Written as DNA, the CDR3 is TGCAGCGTTGAAAATGGGCCGGATCAGCCCCAGCATTTT.

The V call is TRBV29-1, the J call TRBJ2-3; TRBD2 matches 7 bases. Trimming took 4 bases from V and 3 from J; bases not matched to a gene: 4. CDR1 and CDR2 from the germline V gene are SQVTM and ANQGSEA. The CDR3 loop spans 13 amino acids. This CDR3 is CSVGGRGTDTQYF. Written as DNA, the CDR3 is TGCAGCGTTGGTGGGCGGGGGACAGATACGCAGTATTTT.

This clone has only a few counts. V is TRBV29-1 and J is TRBJ2-1, with a possible D match to TRBD2 (6 bases). The CDR3 has 10 amino acids. V lost 8 bases and J lost 9, with 11 bases in between. Germline V gives CDR1 SQVTM, CDR2 ANQGSEA. The DNA for the CDR3 is TGCAGCTCCCAGGGAGGTGAGCAGTTCTTC. It encodes CSSQGGEQFF.

The table lists this clone with a few counts. At the DNA level, this CDR3 is encoded by other sequences in the same sample as well. V gene TRBV7-2 combines with J gene TRBJ1-1; TRBD1 agrees at 9 bases. Trimming took 4 bases from V and 4 from J; bases not matched to a gene: 4. The CDR3 length is 14 residues. CDR1 and CDR2 from the germline V gene are SGHTA and FQGNSA. This chain's CDR3 is CASSSRQGGTEAFF. The DNA of the CDR3 is TGTGCCAGCAGCTCCCGACAGGGGGGCACTGAAGCTTTCTTT.

V usage is TRBV4-3 and J usage is TRBJ2-1; TRBD2 might be the D (5 bases). Germline assignment: CDR1 LGHNA and CDR2 YSLEER. Deletions cut 5 bases from V and 0 bases from J, with 11 bases between. This CDR3 has 15 residues. Written as DNA, the CDR3 is TGCGCCAGCAGCAGGTCGGCGGGCTCCTACAATGAGCAGTTCTTC. It encodes CASSRSAGSYNEQFF.

This clone was recorded a few times. V gene TRBV5-8 combines with J gene TRBJ2-5; D is possibly TRBD1 (7 bases). The CDR3 is 14 residues long. V lost 4 bases and J 7 bases, leaving 17 bases between the germline ends. CDR1 SGHTS and CDR2 YDEGEE come from the germline V gene. The CDR3 nucleotides are TGTGCCAGCAGCCCACTGGAGGGGGCTGGGACCCAGTACTTC. This sequence encodes CASSPLEGAGTQYF.

The genes are TRBV5-4 and TRBJ2-5; 14 bases agree with TRBD2. Germline V gene data show CDR1 as SGHNT and CDR2 as YYREEE (reference sequence). The CDR3 is 17 amino acids. The trim removed 4 bases at V and 5 bases at J, leaving 10 bases unmatched. The CDR3 protein is CASSPGTSGGPGETQYF. In DNA form, the CDR3 reads TGTGCCAGCAGCCCGGGGACTAGCGGGGGTCCGGGGGAGACCCAGTACTTC.

This clone came up a few times. The chain carries TRBV19 and TRBJ2-7; D is perhaps TRBD1 (5 bases). Trimming pared 5 bases from V and 3 bases from J, leaving 17 bases between. CDR3 length equals 15 residues. The germline gives CDR1 LNHDA, CDR2 SQIVND (reference sequence). The CDR3 here is CASSPPGRAFYEQYF. The CDR3 coding sequence is TGTGCCAGTAGTCCCCCGGGCAGGGCTTTCTACGAGCAGTACTTC.

V usage is TRBV2 and J usage is TRBJ1-1; D is unresolved. The CDR3 has 14 amino acids. The V gene lost 7 bases and the J gene lost 1 base, with 13 bases spanning the gap. Germline V lookup: CDR1 SNHLY, CDR2 FYNNEI. CDR3 sequence reads: CASMEAIPNTEAFF. CDR3 DNA sequence: TGTGCCAGCATGGAGGCTATACCGAACACTGAAGCTTTCTTT.

This chain uses TRBV30 with TRBJ1-4; a weak D match, TRBD1 (5 bases). CDR3 length: 12 residues. With 5 bases removed from V and 13 bases from J, the gap between germline ends came to 17 bases. CDR1 is GTSNPN, CDR2 SVGIG, per germline (reference sequence). The CDR3 sequence: CAWADTRTILFF. CDR3 sequence (DNA): TGTGCCTGGGCTGATACCCGGACAATACTGTTTTTT.

The chain has TRBV28 and TRBJ2-3; 7 bases align to TRBD1. V lost 7 bases and J lost 4; bases outside the gene matches: 11. Per the germline V gene, CDR1 is MDHEN and CDR2 is SYDVKM. The CDR3 is 15 residues long. The CDR3 region is CASTSQEGAPDTQYF. CDR3 nucleotide sequence: TGTGCCAGCACCTCTCAAGAGGGGGCCCCAGATACGCAGTATTTT.

J is TRBJ1-2 and V is TRBV5-4; D gene unclear. V lost 4 bases, J lost 0 bases, and 16 bases lay in between. The CDR3 is 16 amino acids. Per the germline V gene, CDR1 is SGHNT and CDR2 is YYREEE (reference sequence). DNA for the CDR3: TGTGCCAGCAGCACCGGACTGAACCCTTCTAACTATGGCTACACCTTC. Translated, it gives CASSTGLNPSNYGYTF.

CDR3 DNA: TGTGCCAGCAGCACAACACAGGGGGTTAACTATGGCTACACCTTC. Translating it yields CASSTTQGVNYGYTF. V gene TRBV7-9 combines with J gene TRBJ1-2; 8 positions match TRBD1. The V gene end was trimmed by 5 bases and the J gene end by 1 base; junction bases not matched to a gene: 6. Germline V gene lookup returns CDR1 SEHNR and CDR2 FQNEAQ (reference sequence). The CDR3 extends over 15 amino acids.

This clone has just a few counts. The V and J genes are TRBV5-1 and TRBJ2-7, with TRBD1 as a possible D gene (6 bases). Germline V CDR1 and CDR2: SGHRS, YFSETQ. The CDR3 spans 12 residues. The V and J ends lost 4 bases and 5 bases respectively, with 10 bases between them. In nucleotides, the CDR3 is TGCGCCAGCAGCCCGGACAGCAACGAGCAGTACTTC. Its translation is CASSPDSNEQYF.

The chain carries TRBV28 and TRBJ1-4; 8 bases line up with TRBD1. The germline CDR1 and CDR2 sequences are MDHEN and SYDVKM. The V segment lost 6 bases and the J segment 9 bases; nucleotides outside the gene matches: 9. CDR3 length: 14 amino acids. CDR3 coding DNA: TGTGCCAGCAGGGAAACAGGGGGTTCGAAAAAACTGTTTTTT. Amino acid sequence: CASRETGGSKKLFF.

This clone has only a few counts. V usage is TRBV7-2 and J usage is TRBJ2-1, with 10 bases aligning to TRBD2. The CDR3 sequence is 17 residues long. The junction had 13 bases not matched to a gene; V was cut back by 5 bases and J by 6 bases. CDR1 and CDR2 from the germline V gene are SGHTA and FQGNSA. The CDR3 region has the DNA TGTGCCAGCAGCCTTTACCTAGCGGGGGCCCCAGGCAATGAGCAGTTCTTC. This sequence encodes CASSLYLAGAPGNEQFF.

This clone came up a few times. V and J are TRBV23-1 and TRBJ1-2; 8 bases are shared with TRBD1. TRBV23-1 is treated as an ORF (open reading frame) with a function not yet certain. The CDR3 is made up of 15 amino acids. With 4 bases clipped from V and 9 bases from J, the junction kept 13 bases outside the gene matches. The CDR3 here is CASSLPAGGLSSYTF. The CDR3 nucleotides are TGCGCCAGCAGTCTTCCGGCAGGGGGCCTTTCTAGCTACACCTTC.

This clone has more than one count but fewer than ten. The V and J genes are TRBV5-1 and TRBJ2-6, with TRBD2 matching 11 bases. The CDR3 totals 17 residues. CDR1 and CDR2 (germline): SGHRS, YFSETQ. The junction had 5 bases not matched to a gene; V was cut back by 4 bases and J by 2 bases. This chain's CDR3 is CASSATSGRTGANVLTF. In nucleotides, the CDR3 is TGCGCCAGCAGCGCAACTAGCGGGAGAACTGGGGCCAACGTCCTGACTTTC. Looking up the rest from reference TRBV5-1 and TRBJ2-6 gives the full variable domain: KAGVTQTPRYLIKTRGQQVTLSCSPISGHRSVSWYQQTPGQGLQFLFEYFSETQRNKGNFPGRFSGRQFSNSRSEMNVSTLELGDSALYLCASSATSGRTGANVLTFGAGSRLTVL.

This chain joins TRBV11-3 and TRBJ2-1; 7 bases map to TRBD2. This CDR3 has 15 amino acids. Looked up from germline, CDR1 is SGHNT and CDR2 is YENEEA. V was clipped by 5 bases and J by 3 bases; unmatched bases: 7. Written as DNA, the CDR3 is TGTGCCAGCAGCAGTAGGGAGCGGGACTACAATGAGCAGTTCTTC. Its translation: CASSSRERDYNEQFF.

In this sample, this clone turned up a few times. CDR3 sequence: CASSAYDGAETQYF. CDR3 bases: TGTGCCAGCAGCGCCTATGATGGTGCGGAGACCCAGTACTTC. V is TRBV9 and J is TRBJ2-5; D gene uncertain. Trimming shortened V by 3 bases and J by 5 bases, and 14 bases separated the two germline ends. Germline loops: CDR1 SGDLS, CDR2 YYNGEE. The CDR3 runs to 14 residues.

About this clone itself: Other DNA sequences in the same sample also yield this CDR3. This chain links TRBV4-1 with TRBJ1-5; D is unresolved. V gave up 1 base and J gave up 3 bases, with 7 bases separating them. There are 14 residues in the CDR3. Per the germline V gene, CDR1 is MGHRA and CDR2 is YSYEKL. The CDR3 DNA reads TGCGCCAGCAGCCAAGCAGGAATCAATCAGCCCCAGCATTTT. Translated, it gives CASSQAGINQPQHF.

The chain uses TRBV18 and TRBJ1-4, with no clear D. The germline CDR1 and CDR2 sequences are KGHSH and LQKENI. The CDR3 is 14 residues long. Trimming removed 5 bases at V and 3 bases at J, with 10 bases between. This CDR3 reads CASSSRTANEKLFF. In DNA, the CDR3 is TGTGCCAGCTCATCACGAACGGCTAATGAAAAACTGTTTTTT.